The 12 T cell receptor beta chains given below trace back to one sample, sequenced in a study of T cells after yellow fever vaccination. TCRdb passed the 5' RACE reads through MiXCR, listing each CDR3 protein once. This table has over 300,000 distinct CDR3 sequences, roughly 3.5% appearing once. Source: PBMCs, taken on the day of the yellow fever booster vaccination. The source is a man aged 18 to 30 who received the YFV17D yellow fever vaccine.

This clonotype came up a few times. V gene TRBV29-1 combines with J gene TRBJ1-2; 9 bases match TRBD1. The trim removed 4 bases at V and 1 base at J, leaving 7 bases unmatched. The CDR3 is made up of 15 amino acids. Per germline, CDR1 SQVTM and CDR2 ANQGSEA. CDR3 amino acids: CSVAPRQGGNYGYTF. CDR3 nucleotides: TGCAGCGTTGCCCCCCGACAGGGGGGTAACTATGGCTACACCTTC.

J is TRBJ2-5 and V is TRBV12-3 or TRBV12-4, with 9 positions matching TRBD1. V dropped 6 bases and J dropped 2; count of bases not matched to a gene: 4. CDR3 length equals 14 residues. The DNA for the CDR3 is TGTGCCAGCAGCCACGACAGGGGGCAAGAGACCCAGTACTTC. Amino acids: CASSHDRGQETQYF.

The chain links TRBV5-1 to TRBJ1-6, with 9 bases aligning to TRBD1. CDR3 length equals 14 residues. Germline trimming cut 5 bases from V and 10 bases from J; bases unmatched to any gene: 7. Germline V gene sequence: CDR1 SGHRS, CDR2 YFSETQ. CDR3 residues: CASRRTGERSPLHF. CDR3 bases: TGCGCCAGCAGACGGACAGGGGAGCGATCACCCCTCCACTTT.

The chain couples TRBV5-6 to TRBJ1-2; 7 bases agree with TRBD1. Germline V gene data show CDR1 as SGHDT and CDR2 as YYEEEE. The CDR3 length is 15 residues. The ends lost 6 bases at V and 0 bases at J; junction bases unmatched: 8. This CDR3 is CASTLPGQSNYGYTF. DNA for the CDR3: TGTGCCAGCACCCTCCCGGGACAGTCTAACTATGGCTACACCTTC.

This clonotype was detected ten times or more. The CDR3 loop reads CASSYSIPGQPYSGNTIYF. In DNA form, the CDR3 reads TGTGCCAGCAGTTACTCGATCCCGGGTCAGCCCTATTCTGGAAACACCATATATTTT. The genes are TRBV6-5 and TRBJ1-3; D not certain. The CDR3 length is 19 residues. Germline V CDR1 and CDR2: MNHEY, SVGAGI. Trimming took 0 bases from V and 1 from J, leaving 19 bases between them.

This clonotype appeared a few times. This chain joins TRBV5-6 and TRBJ2-7; D is unresolved. This CDR3 is built from 13 residues. The V end was cut by 6 bases, the J end by 6 bases, with 16 bases between. The germline V gene has CDR1 SGHDT and CDR2 YYEEEE. The CDR3 DNA follows: TGTGCCAGCACCCTCAACTCCGGGCGCGAGCAGTACGTC. This encodes CASTLNSGREQYV.

The chain carries TRBV6-1 and TRBJ2-7, with D uncertain. The CDR3 has 13 residues. V was clipped by 6 bases and J by 0 bases, with 9 bases between them. Germline V gives CDR1 MNHNS, CDR2 SASEGT. The CDR3 DNA reads as TGTGCCAGCAGCCTGACACACTCCTACGAGCAGTACGTC. As protein: CASSLTHSYEQYV.

This clonotype was counted a few times. The rearrangement uses TRBV11-2 and TRBJ2-3; 9 nucleotides match TRBD1. Per germline, CDR1 SGHAT and CDR2 FQNNGV. The CDR3 runs 16 residues. V dropped 7 bases and J dropped 5; count of bases not matched to a gene: 13. Here the CDR3 DNA reads TGTGCCAGCATCGACCCTGGACAGGGGACCGGAGATACGCAGTATTTT. As protein: CASIDPGQGTGDTQYF.

The chain carries TRBV30 and TRBJ1-3; D unresolved. Germline CDR1 GTSNPN, CDR2 SVGIG (reference sequence). Between the trimmed V and J ends, which lost 1 base and 9 bases, there was a span of 19 bases. CDR3 length: 15 amino acids. The CDR3 DNA reads as TGTGCCTGGAGTGCCCCCGGAGGGAAGGGCCCCACCATATATTTT. Its protein is CAWSAPGGKGPTIYF.

At least ten counts were recorded for this clonotype. The chain carries TRBV7-2 and TRBJ2-2; either TRBD1 or TRBD2 may supply D (5 bases each). This CDR3 contains 17 residues. From germline, CDR1 is SGHTA and CDR2 FQGNSA. The ends were cut back, 4 bases at V and 0 bases at J, with 15 bases in the middle. CDR3 amino acids: CASSSMSGRPNTGELFF. The CDR3 DNA is TGTGCCAGCAGCTCTATGTCGGGGCGACCGAACACCGGGGAGCTGTTTTTT.

V and J are TRBV5-4 and TRBJ2-7; 9 bases line up with TRBD1. The ends lost 2 bases at V and 4 bases at J; junction bases unmatched: 4. CDR1 SGHNT and CDR2 YYREEE come from the germline V gene (reference sequence). CDR3 size: 14 residues. The CDR3 is CASSFGQGRYEQYF. The CDR3, as DNA: TGTGCCAGCAGCTTCGGACAGGGGAGATACGAGCAGTACTTC.

This clonotype was observed many times. This chain joins TRBV25-1 and TRBJ2-7; perhaps TRBD1 as D (5 bases). The CDR3 has 14 residues. Germline CDR1 MGHDK, CDR2 SYGVNS. V dropped 0 bases and J dropped 2 bases, with 8 bases sitting between them. The CDR3 sequence is CASSEYKGAYEQYF. CDR3 sequence (DNA): TGTGCCAGCAGTGAATACAAAGGGGCCTACGAGCAGTACTTC.